This T cell receptor (beta chain) was sequenced in a study of T cell changes during pregnancy in multiple sclerosis. V lost 4 bases and J 6 bases, leaving 7 bases between the germline ends. This CDR3 contains 11 residues. Germline V CDR1 and CDR2: GTSNPN, SVGIG (reference sequence). Some clones are missing from TCRdb's copy, which holds only in-frame ones; the method was immunoSEQ multiplex PCR. The repertoire holds fewer than 60,000 clones, with roughly 91% as singletons. The origin of this receptor is a female donor in good health, enrolled as a control in a pregnancy study. The gene calls are TRBV30 and TRBJ2-1; D is unresolved. Material: peripheral blood, obtained in the third trimester of pregnancy. CDR3 in amino acids: CAWMRVNEQFF. The CDR3 nucleotides read TGTGCCTGGATGCGCGTCAATGAGCAGTTCTTC.